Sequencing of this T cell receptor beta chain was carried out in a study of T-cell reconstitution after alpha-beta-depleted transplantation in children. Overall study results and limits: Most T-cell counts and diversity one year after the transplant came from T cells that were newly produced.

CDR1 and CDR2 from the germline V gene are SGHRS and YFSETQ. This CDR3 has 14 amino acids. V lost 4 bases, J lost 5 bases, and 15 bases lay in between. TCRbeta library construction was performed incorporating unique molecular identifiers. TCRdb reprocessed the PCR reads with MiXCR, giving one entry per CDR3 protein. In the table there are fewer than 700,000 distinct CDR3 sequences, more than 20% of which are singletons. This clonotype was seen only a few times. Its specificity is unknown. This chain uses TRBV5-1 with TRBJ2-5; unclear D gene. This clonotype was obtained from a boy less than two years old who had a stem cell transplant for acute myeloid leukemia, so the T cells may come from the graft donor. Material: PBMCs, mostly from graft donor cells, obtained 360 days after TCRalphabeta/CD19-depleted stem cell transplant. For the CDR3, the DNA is TGCGCCAGCAGCGTCAGAAGGGTGGAGGAGACCCAGTACTTC. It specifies CASSVRRVEETQYF.